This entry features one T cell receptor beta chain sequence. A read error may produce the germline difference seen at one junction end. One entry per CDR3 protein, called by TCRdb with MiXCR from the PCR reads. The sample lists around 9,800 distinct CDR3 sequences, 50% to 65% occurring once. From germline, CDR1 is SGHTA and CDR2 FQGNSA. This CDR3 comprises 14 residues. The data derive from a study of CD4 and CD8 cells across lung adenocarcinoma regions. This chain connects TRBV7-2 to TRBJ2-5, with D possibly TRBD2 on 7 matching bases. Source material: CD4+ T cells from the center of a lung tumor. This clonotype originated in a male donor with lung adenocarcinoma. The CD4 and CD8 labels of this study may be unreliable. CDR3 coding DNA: TGTGCCAGCCGCTGGGGCGGGGGCCAAGAGATCCAGTACTTC. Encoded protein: CASRWGGGQEIQYF.